One and the same sample provided the 3 T cell receptor beta chains below, sequenced in a study of Graves' ophthalmopathy and Graves' hyperthyroidism (dated by TCRdb to the late 2010s). The instrument was an Illumina HiSeq 2000. For repertoire sequencing, TCR beta CDR3 regions were amplified from RNA transcripts. The first round of RT-PCR was done with HTBI primers and the Qiagen OneStep RT-PCR kit, and was followed by a second round of multiplex PCR, then size selection and purification. TCRdb's own reprocessing of the public reads used fastp at Q25 and MiXCR and kept productive beta chains. Identical CDR3 proteins give one entry, which carries the most common genes and DNA. The sample table contains tens of thousands of distinct CDR3 sequences; only one count was recorded for approximately 50% of them. Over 3.5% of the sample belongs to the ten largest clones. Sample: peripheral blood. The receptors here all came from an adult woman with Graves' ophthalmopathy.

Only a few counts were recorded for this clonotype. At one end the junction does not follow the germline gene, possibly because of a read error. The chain joins TRBV20-1 to TRBJ1-4; TRBD1 aligns across 7 bases. CDR1 is DFQATT, CDR2 SNEGSKA, per germline (reference sequence). CDR3 length: 16 amino acids. CDR3 sequence: CSARVLGQRSDEKLLF. The CDR3 DNA reads as TGCAGCGCTAGAGTCCTGGGACAGCGCTCAGATGAAAAACTGCTTTTT.

About this clonotype itself: Being one base from a much bigger clone, this may be a read error. The gene calls are TRBV28 and TRBJ2-6, with 7 bases aligning to TRBD1. The CDR3 has 15 amino acids. Germline assignment: CDR1 MDHEN and CDR2 SYDVKM. The CDR3 loop reads CAGSLGTAGANVLTF. In DNA, the CDR3 is TGTGCCGGCAGTTTAGGGACAGCCGGGGCCAACGTCCTGACTTTC.

Of note for this clonotype: The final CDR3 position lacks the conserved phenylalanine or tryptophan, pointing to a likely read error. The DNA is left out, because the CDR3 cannot be placed on it with certainty; the CDR3 is given as TCRdb lists it. V usage is TRBV5-6 and J usage is TRBJ2-2. The CDR3 extends over 11 residues, inclusive of both ends. CDR1 and CDR2 (germline): SGHDT, YYEEEE. The CDR3 spells CASSYTGERFC.